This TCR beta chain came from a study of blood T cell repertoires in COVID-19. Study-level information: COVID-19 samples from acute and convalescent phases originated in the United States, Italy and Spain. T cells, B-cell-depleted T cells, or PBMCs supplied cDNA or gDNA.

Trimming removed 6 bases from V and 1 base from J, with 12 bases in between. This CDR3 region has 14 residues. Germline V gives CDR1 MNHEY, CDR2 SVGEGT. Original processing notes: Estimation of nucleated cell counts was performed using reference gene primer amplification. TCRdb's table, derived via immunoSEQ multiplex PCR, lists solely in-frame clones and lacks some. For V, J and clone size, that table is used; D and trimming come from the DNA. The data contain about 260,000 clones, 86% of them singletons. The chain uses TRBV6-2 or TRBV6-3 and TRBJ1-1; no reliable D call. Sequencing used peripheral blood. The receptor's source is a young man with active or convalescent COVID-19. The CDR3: CASSDYNWNTEAFF. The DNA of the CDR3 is TGTGCCAGCAGCGACTACAACTGGAACACTGAAGCTTTCTTT.